These 13 T cell receptor beta chains originate from one sample sequenced in a study of shared clonotypes between healthy human individuals. Profiling relied on immunoSEQ multiplex PCR, and the TCRdb table lists in-frame clones only, not all of them. The sample holds over a million clones, around 97% seen once. Sequenced material: naive CD4+ T cells sorted from blood. Specified subset: CD45RA+ positively selected. The receptors were gathered from a man aged 30 to 45 in good health.

A word on this clone: Other DNA sequences from this sample encode an identical CDR3 as well. The chain recombines TRBV5-1 with TRBJ2-3, with D perhaps matching TRBD1 or TRBD2 (6 bases each). V was pared by 9 bases and J by 3 bases, with 14 bases between. Germline values: CDR1 SGHRS, CDR2 YFSETQ. This CDR3 region has 13 residues. DNA for the CDR3: TGCGCCACGAGCGGGCAGGGGACAGATACGCAGTATTTT. This translates into CATSGQGTDTQYF.

The CDR3 loop is CASSQDKTGNTIYF. DNA for the CDR3: TGTGCCAGCAGCCAAGATAAGACTGGAAACACCATATATTTT. The chain links TRBV14 to TRBJ1-3; D ambiguous. The CDR3 has 14 amino acids. V lost 0 bases, J lost 2 bases, and 5 bases lay in between. CDR1 SGHDN and CDR2 FVKESK come from the germline V gene.

The rearrangement links TRBV9 to TRBJ2-3; tentative D call: TRBD2 (5 bases). The CDR3 covers 14 residues. The germline gives CDR1 SGDLS, CDR2 YYNGEE. Trimming stripped 5 bases from V and 2 bases from J, with 12 bases between. This CDR3 is CASSERILTDTQYF. In DNA form, the CDR3 reads TGTGCCAGCAGTGAGCGGATTCTCACAGATACGCAGTATTTT.

The chain has TRBV28 and TRBJ1-4, with 8 bases aligning to TRBD1. V shed 5 bases and J 3 bases; nucleotides not matched to a gene: 8. This CDR3 is built from 16 residues. Germline values: CDR1 MDHEN, CDR2 SYDVKM. CDR3 protein: CASSHFPGQANEKLFF. The CDR3 DNA is TGTGCCAGCAGTCACTTTCCGGGACAGGCTAATGAAAAACTGTTTTTT.

This clone was counted once. The chain joins TRBV18 to TRBJ2-1; 11 nucleotides match TRBD1. This CDR3 spans 14 amino acids. J lost 9 bases, V lost 6 bases, and 7 bases had no gene match. Germline V gene lookup returns CDR1 KGHSH and CDR2 LQKENI. DNA of the CDR3: TGTGCCAGCTCTCAAGGGACAGGGGGAAGTGAGCAGTTCTTC. Translation: CASSQGTGGSEQFF.

The chain carries TRBV4-1 and TRBJ2-2, with unresolved D. The CDR3 has 12 amino acids. Germline CDR1 is MGHRA and CDR2 is YSYEKL. V shed 5 bases and J shed 7 bases, with 8 bases lying between them. The CDR3 loop is CASSSLLGELFF. The CDR3 DNA sequence: TGCGCCAGCAGCTCCCTCCTCGGGGAGCTGTTTTTT.

CDR3: CATSPTTDTQYF. Here the CDR3 DNA reads TGTGCCACCAGTCCTACCACAGATACGCAGTATTTT. This rearrangement joins TRBV15 to TRBJ2-3; D ambiguous. The V and J ends lost 6 bases and 2 bases respectively, with 6 bases between them. Germline CDR1 is LNHNV and CDR2 is YYDKDF (reference sequence). The length of the CDR3 is 12 residues.

The rearrangement uses TRBV18 and TRBJ2-5, with TRBD2 matching 7 bases. The CDR3 covers 16 residues. J was trimmed by 4 bases and V by 3 bases; bases with no gene match: 11. The V gene's germline CDR1 is KGHSH and CDR2 LQKENI. This CDR3 is CASSPLGGSGGETQYF. The CDR3 nucleotides read TGTGCCAGCTCACCCCTCGGCGGGAGTGGTGGAGAGACCCAGTACTTC.

The chain uses TRBV28 and TRBJ2-7; weak D call: TRBD1 (6 bases). Trimming took off 7 bases at V and 6 bases at J, with 22 bases between the two ends. Germline assignment: CDR1 MDHEN and CDR2 SYDVKM. The CDR3 consists of 15 residues. The chain's CDR3 is CASTPGTGRFGEQYF. In nucleotides, the CDR3 is TGTGCCAGCACCCCTGGTACAGGGCGGTTTGGCGAGCAGTACTTC.

This chain connects TRBV11-2 to TRBJ2-5, with a possible D match to TRBD2 (6 bases). CDR1 and CDR2 (germline): SGHAT, FQNNGV. Trimming cost V 0 bases and J 5 bases, with 16 bases left between them. The CDR3 runs 16 residues. The CDR3: CASSLDGTPGVETQYF. DNA of the CDR3: TGTGCCAGCAGCTTAGATGGCACCCCGGGGGTGGAGACCCAGTACTTC.

The genes are TRBV9 and TRBJ2-3, with D possibly TRBD2 on 6 matching bases. The germline CDR1 and CDR2 sequences are SGDLS and YYNGEE. The CDR3 contains 15 residues. V lost 4 bases and J 11 bases, leaving 23 bases between the germline ends. The CDR3 DNA sequence: TGTGCCAGCAGCCGGGAACAGTCGGCGCTCGGGAGGCAGTATTTT. Amino acids: CASSREQSALGRQYF.

The chain couples TRBV5-1 to TRBJ2-1; no definite D call. Trimming took 5 bases from V and 8 from J, leaving 20 bases between them. CDR1 is SGHRS and CDR2 is YFSETQ in the germline V gene. The CDR3 consists of 15 residues. CDR3 nucleotides: TGCGCCAGCAGACCCCCAGGCAGTCCAAAGGATGAGCAGTTCTTC. This sequence encodes CASRPPGSPKDEQFF.

This sequence joins TRBV7-6 and TRBJ2-5; possibly TRBD2 for D (6 bases). Trimming shortened V by 5 bases and J by 4 bases, and 20 bases separated the two germline ends. The CDR3 length is 16 residues. From germline, CDR1 is SGHVS and CDR2 FNYEAQ. CDR3: CASSPYFIAEGETQYF. CDR3 in DNA: TGTGCCAGCAGCCCTTACTTCATAGCGGAGGGAGAGACCCAGTACTTC.